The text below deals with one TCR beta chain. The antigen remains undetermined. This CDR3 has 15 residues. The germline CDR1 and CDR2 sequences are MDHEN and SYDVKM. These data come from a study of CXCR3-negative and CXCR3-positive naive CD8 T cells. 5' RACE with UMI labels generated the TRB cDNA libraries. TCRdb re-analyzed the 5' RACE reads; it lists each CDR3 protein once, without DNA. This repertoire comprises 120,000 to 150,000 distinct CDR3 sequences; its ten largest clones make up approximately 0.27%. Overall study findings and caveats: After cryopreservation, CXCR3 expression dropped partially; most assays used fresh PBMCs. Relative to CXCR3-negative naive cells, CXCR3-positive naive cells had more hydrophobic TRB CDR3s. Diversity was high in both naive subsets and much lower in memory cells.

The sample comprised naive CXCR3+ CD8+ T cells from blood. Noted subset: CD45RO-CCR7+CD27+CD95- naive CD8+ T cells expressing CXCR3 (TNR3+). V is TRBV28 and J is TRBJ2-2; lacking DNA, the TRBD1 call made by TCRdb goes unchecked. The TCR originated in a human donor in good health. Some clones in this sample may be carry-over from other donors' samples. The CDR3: CASSHFSQGSGELFF.